One and the same sample provided the 32 T cell receptor beta chains below, sequenced in a study of T cells in Graves' hyperthyroidism and ophthalmopathy (dated by TCRdb to the late 2010s). The library was obtained by multiplex PCR. The run used an Illumina HiSeq 2000. Amplification of TCR beta CDR3 regions was carried out from RNA transcripts. For the first round of RT-PCR on the TCR CDR3, the HTBI primer set was used together with the Qiagen OneStep RT-PCR kit. TCRdb passed the public sequencing reads through fastp at Q25 and MiXCR, retaining productive beta sequences. Rows are unified per CDR3 protein, each entry keeping the most common DNA and genes. Within this sample are 360,000 or so distinct CDR3 sequences, with approximately 19% of them counted one time only. The biggest ten clones account for around 3.6% of the sample. Input material: blood. These receptors were collected from a woman between 18 and 30 years old with Graves' hyperthyroidism.

This clonotype was observed at least ten times. The chain combines TRBV4-1 with TRBJ2-7; D call uncertain. The CDR3 covers 15 residues. The V and J ends lost 2 bases and 3 bases respectively, with 14 bases between them. Looked up from germline, CDR1 is MGHRA and CDR2 is YSYEKL. The CDR3 DNA sequence: TGCGCCAGCAGCCAATCCAGCCGGCAGAGCTACGAGCAGTACTTC. This gives the protein CASSQSSRQSYEQYF.

The table lists this clonotype with many counts. The chain employs TRBV18 and TRBJ2-2; possible D gene TRBD1, 6 bases. The CDR3 consists of 14 residues. V lost 5 bases and J 1 base, leaving 8 bases between the germline ends. Per the germline V gene, CDR1 is KGHSH and CDR2 is LQKENI. CDR3 nucleotide sequence: TGTGCCAGCTCATCGACAGGGAACACCGGGGAGCTGTTTTTT. It is translated as CASSSTGNTGELFF.

The rearrangement joins TRBV6-1 to TRBJ1-2; no definite D call. Germline V gene data show CDR1 as MNHNS and CDR2 as SASEGT. V lost 4 bases and J lost 6, with 9 bases in between. The CDR3 is 12 residues long. The CDR3 nucleotides read TGTGCCAGCAGTGTAACCCGGAATGGCTACACCTTC. Translated: CASSVTRNGYTF.

This clonotype was detected many times. The chain joins TRBV24-1 to TRBJ1-2, with D possibly being TRBD1 (6 bases). The germline V and J ends were trimmed by 4 bases and 5 bases, with 7 bases remaining between them. CDR3 length equals 12 residues. CDR1 is KGHDR, CDR2 SFDVKD, per germline. The CDR3 loop is CATSEDRYGYTF. CDR3 bases: TGTGCCACCAGTGAGGACAGATATGGCTACACCTTC.

This clonotype was seen repeatedly, ten times or more. The chain recombines TRBV7-8 with TRBJ2-5; the D is unclear. Germline loops: CDR1 SGHVS, CDR2 FQNEAQ. Trimming removed 2 bases from V and 2 bases from J, with 12 bases in between. The CDR3 has 15 residues. The CDR3 sequence: CASSLRRLQQETQYF. CDR3 nucleotides: TGTGCCAGCAGCTTAAGGCGTTTACAACAAGAGACCCAGTACTTC.

The chain combines TRBV11-2 with TRBJ2-2; D tentatively fits TRBD1 or TRBD2 (5 bases each). Between the trimmed V and J ends, which lost 5 bases and 0 bases, there was a span of 13 bases. Germline V CDR1 and CDR2: SGHAT, FQNNGV. This CDR3 contains 16 residues. The CDR3 loop reads CASSPAGTPNTGELFF. The DNA of the CDR3 is TGTGCCAGCAGCCCCGCCGGGACGCCGAACACCGGGGAGCTGTTTTTT.

This clonotype was recorded many times. This rearrangement joins TRBV18 to TRBJ1-5; the D gene is possibly TRBD1 (6 bases). Germline V gene lookup returns CDR1 KGHSH and CDR2 LQKENI. CDR3 length equals 16 residues. V lost 1 base, J lost 2 bases, and 12 bases lay in between. The CDR3 nucleotides are TGTGCCAGCTCACCACTACAGGGAATTGGCAATCAGCCCCAGCATTTT. This codes for CASSPLQGIGNQPQHF.

The chain has TRBV7-2 and TRBJ2-7; D may match TRBD1 or TRBD2 (6 bases each). V shed 0 bases and J shed 2 bases, with 17 bases lying between them. The germline V gene has CDR1 SGHTA and CDR2 FQGNSA. The CDR3 loop spans 17 amino acids. The CDR3 here is CASSLARGGQPAYEQYF. Written as DNA, the CDR3 is TGTGCCAGCAGCTTAGCCAGGGGAGGACAGCCAGCCTACGAGCAGTACTTC.

This CDR3 is CASSYLGDRGRTEAFF. In DNA, the CDR3 is TGTGCCAGCAGTTACTTGGGGGACAGAGGGCGGACTGAAGCTTTCTTT. This chain connects TRBV6-5 to TRBJ1-1; 7 bases are a match to TRBD1. The CDR3 loop spans 16 amino acids. Germline V CDR1 and CDR2: MNHEY, SVGAGI. Losses at the gene ends were 1 base for V and 5 bases for J; bases not matched to a gene: 10.

Many counts were recorded for this clonotype. The chain links TRBV27 to TRBJ2-7; D is undetermined. CDR3 length equals 13 residues. The germline V and J ends were trimmed by 5 bases and 1 base, with 9 bases remaining between them. Germline V gene sequence: CDR1 MNHEY, CDR2 SMNVEV (reference sequence). The CDR3 sequence is CASSAPGSYEQYF. DNA of the CDR3: TGTGCCAGCAGTGCCCCTGGGTCCTACGAGCAGTACTTC.

The V and J genes are TRBV3-1 and TRBJ2-2, with unresolved D. The CDR3 is 14 residues long. Germline CDR1 LGHDT, CDR2 YNNKEL (reference sequence). V was cut by 1 base and J by 6 bases, with 9 bases left in between. The CDR3 region has the DNA TGTGCCAGCAGCCAAGTAGCCGGGCCCGGGGAGCTGTTTTTT. As protein: CASSQVAGPGELFF.

The chain has TRBV12-3 or TRBV12-4 and TRBJ2-3; a possible D gene is TRBD1 (5 bases). The V and J ends lost 4 bases and 6 bases respectively, with 17 bases between them. This CDR3 has 15 residues. The CDR3 sequence: CASSSADTLGDTQYF. The DNA of the CDR3 is TGTGCCAGCAGTTCCGCGGACACTCTCGGGGATACGCAGTATTTT.

This clonotype showed up many times. The chain couples TRBV5-1 to TRBJ1-5, with 11 bases lining up with TRBD1. The CDR3 length is 16 residues. The germline V gene encodes CDR1 SGHRS and CDR2 YFSETQ. With V trimmed by 4 bases and J by 3 bases, 6 bases remained unmatched. As DNA, the CDR3 is TGCGCCAGCAGCCCCGGGACAGGGGGTGCCAATCAGCCCCAGCATTTT. It specifies CASSPGTGGANQPQHF. Using reference TRBV5-1 and TRBJ1-5 for the parts outside the CDR3, the full variable domain is KAGVTQTPRYLIKTRGQQVTLSCSPISGHRSVSWYQQTPGQGLQFLFEYFSETQRNKGNFPGRFSGRQFSNSRSEMNVSTLELGDSALYLCASSPGTGGANQPQHFGDGTRLSIL.

The table lists this clonotype with a few counts. The rearrangement links TRBV29-1 to TRBJ2-2; 9 bases line up with TRBD2. Per germline, CDR1 SQVTM and CDR2 ANQGSEA. Trimming cost V 5 bases and J 5 bases; bases outside gene matches: 6. This CDR3 spans 14 amino acids. CDR3 bases: TGCAGCGTTAGGCGGGGGGGCCGGACCGGGGAGCTGTTTTTT. Protein product: CSVRRGGRTGELFF.

In this sample, this clonotype turned up many times. The rearrangement joins TRBV5-1 to TRBJ2-2; 8 nucleotides agree with TRBD1. CDR3 size: 17 residues. The germline CDR1 and CDR2 sequences are SGHRS and YFSETQ. With V trimmed by 0 bases and J by 5 bases, 9 bases remained unmatched. CDR3 in amino acids: CASSLEGRGPVTGELFF. For the CDR3, the DNA is TGCGCCAGCAGCTTGGAGGGCAGGGGGCCGGTGACCGGGGAGCTGTTTTTT.

This clonotype was observed many times. J is TRBJ2-5 and V is TRBV2, with a possible D match to TRBD2 (6 bases). Per germline, CDR1 SNHLY and CDR2 FYNNEI. Trimming removed 7 bases from V and 0 bases from J, with 12 bases in between. The CDR3 has 14 amino acids. The CDR3 coding sequence is TGTGCCAGCATGCCCCGGAGGGACCAAGAGACCCAGTACTTC. Encoded protein: CASMPRRDQETQYF.

This clonotype was seen at least ten times. This chain links TRBV12-3 or TRBV12-4 with TRBJ2-5; a possible D gene is TRBD1 (6 bases). This CDR3 has 14 amino acids. The V and J ends lost 3 bases and 5 bases respectively, with 13 bases between them. In nucleotides, the CDR3 is TGTGCCAGCAGTTTGTCAAGGGGGACGGAGACCCAGTACTTC. It yields the protein CASSLSRGTETQYF.

This clonotype was detected ten times or more. One base away lies a much larger clone, so this may be a sequencing read error. CDR3 DNA: TGTGCCAGCAGTTACGGGGCGGACCCGGGGGAGCTGTTTTTT. Residues: CASSYGADPGELFF. V and J are TRBV6-5 and TRBJ2-2; a possible D gene is TRBD1 (5 bases). The CDR3 loop spans 14 amino acids. The germline CDR1 and CDR2 sequences are MNHEY and SVGAGI. V was shortened by 2 bases and J by 8 bases, with 12 bases between the two germline ends.

This clonotype was observed a few times. This rearrangement joins TRBV15 to TRBJ2-5; D could derive from TRBD1 or TRBD2 (5 bases each). The V end lost 5 bases, the J end lost 5 bases, and 12 bases lay between the germline ends. Germline V lookup: CDR1 LNHNV, CDR2 YYDKDF (reference sequence). The CDR3 has 13 amino acids. The CDR3 loop is CATSGGPGETQYF. CDR3 sequence (DNA): TGTGCCACCAGCGGGGGACCGGGGGAGACCCAGTACTTC.

This clonotype was found a few times. This chain joins TRBV6-1 and TRBJ1-6; D not resolved. Trimming pared 0 bases from V and 10 bases from J, leaving 10 bases between. The CDR3 extends over 14 amino acids. Germline-derived CDR1 and CDR2 are MNHNS and SASEGT. CDR3 in DNA: TGTGCCAGCAGTGAAGCGGAGGGCGGGTCACCCCTCCACTTT. It codes for CASSEAEGGSPLHF.

This clonotype was recorded at least ten times. This sequence joins TRBV28 and TRBJ2-5; possibly TRBD2 for D (7 bases). Germline CDR1 MDHEN, CDR2 SYDVKM. V shed 7 bases and J shed 4 bases, with 13 bases lying between them. The CDR3 spans 13 residues. This CDR3 is CASMRGLGETQYF. In nucleotides, the CDR3 is TGTGCCAGCATGCGGGGGCTTGGAGAGACCCAGTACTTC.

There are many counts of this clonotype. CDR3 sequence (DNA): TGTGCCAGCAGTTACCGACCGTGGGGCCCCTACGAGCAGTACTTC. Its translation: CASSYRPWGPYEQYF. The chain has TRBV6-2 or TRBV6-3 and TRBJ2-7, with TRBD1 as a possible D gene (5 bases). The V gene lost 2 bases and the J gene lost 2 bases, with 13 bases spanning the gap. Germline CDR1 MNHEY, CDR2 SVGEGT. The CDR3 extends over 15 amino acids.

This clonotype came up many times. The chain is built from TRBV20-1 and TRBJ2-5; no clear D gene. Germline V gene sequence: CDR1 DFQATT, CDR2 SNEGSKA (reference sequence). The CDR3 extends over 13 amino acids. V lost 3 bases to trimming and J lost 5 bases, with 13 bases between them. CDR3 loop: CSASGGNGETQYF. In DNA form, the CDR3 reads TGCAGTGCTAGTGGTGGGAACGGGGAGACCCAGTACTTC.

This clonotype was counted many times. The gene calls are TRBV6-5 and TRBJ1-3, with unresolved D. The CDR3 length is 13 residues. Trimming removed 2 bases from V and 0 bases from J, with 2 bases in between. Per germline, CDR1 MNHEY and CDR2 SVGAGI. Here the CDR3 reads CASSYDSGNTIYF. CDR3 bases: TGTGCCAGCAGTTACGACTCTGGAAACACCATATATTTT.

The gene calls are TRBV6-1 and TRBJ2-7; 10 bases are shared with TRBD1. The CDR3 is 16 residues long. Looked up from germline, CDR1 is MNHNS and CDR2 is SASEGT. The V segment lost 3 bases and the J segment 2 bases; nucleotides outside the gene matches: 7. In nucleotides, the CDR3 is TGTGCCAGCAGTGAGCTTGCGGGACAGGGGACCTACGAGCAGTACTTC. Protein product: CASSELAGQGTYEQYF.

This clonotype was seen at least ten times. The chain employs TRBV14 and TRBJ1-1, with no clear D. The CDR3 is 15 amino acids. V was clipped by 2 bases and J by 1 base, with 11 bases between them. CDR1 SGHDN and CDR2 FVKESK come from the germline V gene. CDR3 bases: TGTGCCAGCAGCCAACTTATCACAGCGAACACTGAAGCTTTCTTT. Its protein is CASSQLITANTEAFF.

This clonotype was observed at least ten times. The chain recombines TRBV12-3 or TRBV12-4 with TRBJ2-5, with 9 nucleotides matching TRBD2. The length of the CDR3 is 13 residues. V shed 6 bases and J 9 bases; nucleotides not matched to a gene: 8. CDR3 in DNA: TGTGCCAGCAGCCTAGCGGGACACGGGGCCCAGTACTTC. Amino acids: CASSLAGHGAQYF.

In this sample, this clonotype turned up many times. This sequence joins TRBV6-1 and TRBJ1-6, with TRBD1 matching over 9 bases. From germline, CDR1 is MNHNS and CDR2 SASEGT. V lost 4 bases, J lost 1 base, and 2 bases stayed unmatched. The CDR3 runs to 16 residues. Here the CDR3 DNA reads TGTGCCAGCAGTGGGGACAGGGCGTCCTATAATTCACCCCTCCACTTT. Its protein product is CASSGDRASYNSPLHF.

This clonotype was counted only a few times. The chain combines TRBV7-6 with TRBJ1-1, with a possible D match to TRBD1 (5 bases). The CDR3 is made up of 14 amino acids. V lost 5 bases, J lost 4 bases, and 14 bases lay in between. Germline CDR1 is SGHVS and CDR2 is FNYEAQ. The CDR3 DNA follows: TGTGCCAGCAGCCCCCAGACAGTAATCACTGAAGCTTTCTTT. It specifies CASSPQTVITEAFF. Complete variable domain (other parts from reference TRBV7-6 and TRBJ1-1): GAGVSQSPRYKVTKRGQDVALRCDPISGHVSLYWYRQALGQGPEFLTYFNYEAQQDKSGLPNDRFSAERPEGSISTLTIQRTEQRDSAMYRCASSPQTVITEAFFGQGTRLTVV.

This clonotype showed up many times. The gene calls are TRBV9 and TRBJ1-2; TRBD1 matches at 7 bases. The CDR3 consists of 14 residues. The germline V gene encodes CDR1 SGDLS and CDR2 YYNGEE. V trimming: 3 bases; J trimming: 4 bases; junction bases outside the gene matches: 6. The CDR3: CASSADRGLYGYTF. DNA of the CDR3: TGTGCCAGCAGCGCGGATAGGGGGCTCTATGGCTACACCTTC.

The chain joins TRBV7-8 to TRBJ2-2, with a possible D match to TRBD2 (6 bases). V was pared by 1 base and J by 4 bases, with 16 bases between. From germline, CDR1 is SGHVS and CDR2 FQNEAQ. There are 17 residues in the CDR3. The DNA for the CDR3 is TGTGCCAGCAGCTTAGGTGGAGGGGCTTCTTCCACCGGGGAGCTGTTTTTT. This translates into CASSLGGGASSTGELFF.

The chain links TRBV6-2 or TRBV6-3 to TRBJ2-5, with 15 bases identical to TRBD2. V shed 6 bases and J 5 bases; nucleotides not matched to a gene: 10. Germline CDR1 reads MNHEY; CDR2 reads SVGEGT. The CDR3 is 17 amino acids. The chain's CDR3 is CASSPWTSGGAEETQYF. Here the CDR3 DNA reads TGTGCCAGCAGCCCCTGGACTAGCGGGGGGGCAGAGGAGACCCAGTACTTC.